Following are 23 T cell receptor beta chains from one sample sequenced in a study of human T cells and chemical hapten exposure. Via MiXCR, TCRdb re-called the RACE reads, giving one row per CDR3 protein. The sample records 65,000 to 70,000 distinct CDR3 sequences, 10% to 11% being singletons. As to time point: pre-sensitization, week 0. Regarding treatment: therapeutic diphenylcyclopropenone sensitization with weekly scalp DPC. Sequences were derived from whole blood, sampled in connection with sensitization to the hapten diphenylcyclopropenone (DPC). All receptors come from a woman aged 45-59 years with alopecia areata. Some clones in this sample may be carry-over from other donors' samples.

This clonotype occurred a few times. This chain uses TRBV7-9 with TRBJ2-1, with 9 bases that match TRBD2. Germline V gene data show CDR1 as SEHNR and CDR2 as FQNEAQ (reference sequence). V dropped 1 base and J dropped 10; count of bases not matched to a gene: 17. This CDR3 has 18 residues. CDR3 loop: CASSLGGGRASWGGEQFF. The CDR3 coding sequence is TGTGCCAGCAGCTTAGGAGGCGGGAGGGCCTCATGGGGTGGAGAGCAGTTCTTC.

This clonotype showed up many times. The chain joins TRBV7-9 to TRBJ1-1; D gene ambiguous. The CDR3 is 14 residues long. V dropped 1 base and J dropped 5 bases, with 11 bases sitting between them. Germline CDR1 is SEHNR and CDR2 is FQNEAQ (reference sequence). CDR3 DNA sequence: TGTGCCAGCAGCTTAGTTGCCGCACAAACTGAAGCTTTCTTT. Its translation: CASSLVAAQTEAFF.

V is TRBV18 and J is TRBJ2-7; 8 positions agree with TRBD2. The J segment lost 5 bases and the V segment lost 3 bases, leaving 3 bases of the junction unmatched. There are 13 residues in the CDR3. Germline assignment: CDR1 KGHSH and CDR2 LQKENI. The CDR3 region has the DNA TGTGCCAGCTCACCCGGGGGGGCCCACGAGCAGTACTTC. Translated, it gives CASSPGGAHEQYF.

This clonotype occurred a few times. The rearrangement uses TRBV6-2 or TRBV6-3 and TRBJ2-3; D perhaps matches TRBD2 (6 bases). Trimming cost V 6 bases and J 2 bases, with 15 bases left between them. The germline V gene encodes CDR1 MNHEY and CDR2 SVGEGT. The length of the CDR3 is 15 residues. The CDR3 nucleotides read TGTGCCAGCAGCCGAGGAGGGCGGACCACAGATACGCAGTATTTT. Its translation is CASSRGGRTTDTQYF.

The genes are TRBV5-1 and TRBJ2-3; 7 nucleotides line up with TRBD2. The germline gives CDR1 SGHRS, CDR2 YFSETQ. The trim removed 0 bases at V and 0 bases at J, leaving 4 bases unmatched. There are 16 residues in the CDR3. CDR3 DNA: TGCGCCAGCAGCTTGGGTGGTAGCGGGAGCACAGATACGCAGTATTTT. The encoded protein is CASSLGGSGSTDTQYF.

This clonotype was found a few times. The CDR3 loop reads CASSLGQNQETQYF. DNA of the CDR3: TGTGCCAGCAGCTTGGGACAGAACCAAGAGACCCAGTACTTC. V usage is TRBV5-4 and J usage is TRBJ2-5; TRBD1 might be the D (5 bases). V gave up 0 bases and J gave up 0 bases, with 6 bases separating them. CDR1 and CDR2 (germline): SGHNT, YYREEE (reference sequence). CDR3 length: 14 residues.

This clonotype has a handful of counts. V and J are TRBV6-1 and TRBJ2-1; D is perhaps TRBD2 (7 bases). This CDR3 region has 12 residues. Germline values: CDR1 MNHNS, CDR2 SASEGT. V was shortened by 6 bases and J by 9 bases, with 12 bases between the two germline ends. The DNA of the CDR3 is TGTGCCAGCAGAGGGGGGAGGGCTGAGCAGTTCTTC. Translated: CASRGGRAEQFF.

The chain recombines TRBV10-2 with TRBJ2-3; D is unresolved. V lost 11 bases to trimming and J lost 6 bases, with 12 bases between them. The CDR3 runs to 11 residues. CDR1 WSHSY and CDR2 SAAADI come from the germline V gene. CDR3 loop: CAGHRVDTQYF. As DNA, the CDR3 is TGCGCCGGTCATAGGGTTGATACGCAGTATTTT.

This chain joins TRBV10-3 and TRBJ1-6; 8 nucleotides align to TRBD1. The germline gives CDR1 ENHRY, CDR2 SYGVKD. V gave up 6 bases and J gave up 9 bases; unmatched junction bases: 4. The CDR3 runs to 13 residues. CDR3 protein: CAIRDRAGSPLHF. As DNA, the CDR3 is TGTGCCATCAGGGACAGGGCGGGTTCACCCCTCCACTTT.

This clonotype was observed at least ten times. The chain employs TRBV6-6 and TRBJ2-7, with D perhaps being TRBD1 or TRBD2 (6 bases each). The CDR3 is 16 residues long. The V and J ends lost 5 bases and 3 bases respectively, with 20 bases between them. CDR1 and CDR2 from the germline V gene are MNHNY and SVGAGI (reference sequence). The CDR3 coding sequence is TGTGCCAGCAGTACGAACGGGGGCCAAACTGACTACGAGCAGTACTTC. As protein: CASSTNGGQTDYEQYF.

In this sample, this clonotype turned up a few times. The chain employs TRBV20-1 and TRBJ2-3, with 8 nucleotides matching TRBD2. The CDR3 loop spans 14 amino acids. Germline V CDR1 and CDR2: DFQATT, SNEGSKA (reference sequence). Trimming removed 3 bases from V and 6 bases from J; junction bases left unmatched: 8. Here the CDR3 reads CSASPSGFVDTQYF. The CDR3 bases are TGCAGTGCTAGCCCTAGCGGGTTTGTGGATACGCAGTATTTT.

This clonotype was detected a few times. The genes are TRBV30 and TRBJ1-1; D unresolved. Trimming took 7 bases from V and 3 from J, leaving 12 bases between them. The germline V gene encodes CDR1 GTSNPN and CDR2 SVGIG (reference sequence). The CDR3 has 12 amino acids. CDR3 sequence (DNA): TGTGCCTCGTGGACCGAGGACACTGAAGCTTTCTTT. Protein: CASWTEDTEAFF.

This clonotype was seen only a few times. The DNA for the CDR3 is TGCAGCGTTGATGATTACGGAGCTAACTATGGCTACACCTTC. Its translation is CSVDDYGANYGYTF. V is TRBV29-1 and J is TRBJ1-2; D gene unclear. Germline V lookup: CDR1 SQVTM, CDR2 ANQGSEA. The CDR3 totals 14 residues. Trimming removed 3 bases from V and 0 bases from J, with 11 bases in between. Supplemented by reference TRBV29-1 and TRBJ1-2, the full variable domain reads SAVISQKPSRDICQRGTSLTIQCQVDSQVTMMFWYRQQPGQSLTLIATANQGSEATYESGFVIDKFPISRPNLTFSTLTVSNMSPEDSSIYLCSVDDYGANYGYTFGSGTRLTVV.

The sample holds a few counts of this clonotype. J is TRBJ1-1 and V is TRBV29-1, with a possible D match to TRBD1 (6 bases). This CDR3 comprises 12 residues. The germline V gene has CDR1 SQVTM and CDR2 ANQGSEA. V lost 6 bases and J lost 4, with 12 bases in between. The CDR3: CSVYRAGTEAFF. The CDR3 nucleotides read TGCAGCGTCTACAGGGCGGGCACTGAAGCTTTCTTT.

This clonotype turned up a few times. This chain joins TRBV7-2 and TRBJ1-2; tentatively, D is TRBD1 (5 bases). The V and J ends lost 2 bases and 8 bases respectively, with 12 bases between them. The CDR3 length is 13 residues. Germline assignment: CDR1 SGHTA and CDR2 FQGNSA. The CDR3 protein is CASSLNAGEGYTF. CDR3 sequence (DNA): TGTGCCAGCAGCTTAAATGCGGGGGAGGGCTACACCTTC.

The chain is built from TRBV7-6 and TRBJ2-2; 10 nucleotides agree with TRBD2. J gave up 8 bases and V 1 base, and 1 base lay outside the gene matches. The CDR3 covers 14 residues. Germline-derived CDR1 and CDR2 are SGHVS and FNYEAQ. CDR3 region: CASSLVAGGGELFF. The CDR3 nucleotides are TGTGCCAGCAGCTTAGTAGCGGGAGGAGGGGAGCTGTTTTTT.

By sample share, this clonotype is medium-sized. J is TRBJ1-1 and V is TRBV10-2; D gene ambiguous. The germline V and J ends were trimmed by 10 bases and 0 bases, with 12 bases remaining between them. Germline V gene data show CDR1 as WSHSY and CDR2 as SAAADI. There are 13 residues in the CDR3. CDR3 loop: CATKAGVNTEAFF. The CDR3 DNA follows: TGCGCCACCAAAGCAGGCGTGAACACTGAAGCTTTCTTT.

This clonotype turned up a few times. This chain links TRBV18 with TRBJ1-5; D is possibly TRBD1 (6 bases). The V end was cut by 2 bases, the J end by 2 bases, with 13 bases between. The CDR3 consists of 16 residues. Germline V gene data show CDR1 as KGHSH and CDR2 as LQKENI. The CDR3 coding sequence is TGTGCCAGCTCACCAGCAGGGGTTTCGGGCAATCAGCCCCAGCATTTT. This translates into CASSPAGVSGNQPQHF.

This clonotype was detected ten times or more. The chain employs TRBV12-3 or TRBV12-4 and TRBJ2-2, with D unresolved. This CDR3 has 12 residues. Deletions cut 2 bases from V and 2 bases from J, with 0 bases between. CDR3 residues: CASSLNTGELFF. The CDR3, as DNA: TGTGCCAGCAGTTTAAACACCGGGGAGCTGTTTTTT.

This chain uses TRBV9 with TRBJ1-3, with D tentatively TRBD1 (6 bases). Per the germline V gene, CDR1 is SGDLS and CDR2 is YYNGEE. Trimming cost V 3 bases and J 0 bases, with 13 bases left between them. This CDR3 is 16 amino acids long. The CDR3 coding sequence is TGTGCCAGCAGCGCACACAGGGTATCCTCTGGAAACACCATATATTTT. Amino acid sequence: CASSAHRVSSGNTIYF.

In this sample, this clonotype turned up many times. The chain has TRBV5-1 and TRBJ2-3; 11 bases match TRBD2. Per the germline V gene, CDR1 is SGHRS and CDR2 is YFSETQ. V shed 0 bases and J 3 bases; nucleotides not matched to a gene: 6. The CDR3 sequence is 17 residues long. CDR3: CASSLGSGRASTDTQYF. DNA for the CDR3: TGCGCCAGCAGCTTGGGTAGCGGGAGGGCTTCTACAGATACGCAGTATTTT.

This clonotype was counted only a few times. The rearrangement uses TRBV18 and TRBJ1-6; TRBD1 matches at 8 bases. Germline loops: CDR1 KGHSH, CDR2 LQKENI. With V trimmed by 2 bases and J by 4 bases, 4 bases remained unmatched. This CDR3 is 16 amino acids long. The CDR3 DNA is TGTGCCAGCTCACCAACGACAGGGGATTATAATTCACCCCTCCACTTT. Amino acids: CASSPTTGDYNSPLHF.

This chain uses TRBV29-1 with TRBJ2-3, with no clear D. V lost 7 bases to trimming and J lost 4 bases, with 9 bases between them. The CDR3 runs to 11 residues. The germline V gene encodes CDR1 SQVTM and CDR2 ANQGSEA. CDR3 in amino acids: CSARLADTQYF. The CDR3 nucleotides are TGCAGCGCCAGACTCGCAGATACGCAGTATTTT.